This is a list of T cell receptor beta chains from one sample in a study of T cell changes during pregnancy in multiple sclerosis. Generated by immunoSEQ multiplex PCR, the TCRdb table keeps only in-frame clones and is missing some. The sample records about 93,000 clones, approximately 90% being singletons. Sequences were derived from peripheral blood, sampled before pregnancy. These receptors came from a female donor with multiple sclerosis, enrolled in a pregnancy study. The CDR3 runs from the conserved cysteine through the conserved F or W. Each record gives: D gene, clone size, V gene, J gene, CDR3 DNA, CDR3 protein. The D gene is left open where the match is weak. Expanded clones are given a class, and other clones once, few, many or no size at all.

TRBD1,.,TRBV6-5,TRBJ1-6,TGTGCCAGCAGTTACTCGACAGGGGAGCTGGATTCACCCCTCCACTTT,CASSYSTGELDSPLHF
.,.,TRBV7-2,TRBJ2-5,TGTGCCAGCAGCTCCGCGCAACTTAGCGCCGTGGCCCAGTACTTC,CASSSAQLSAVAQYF
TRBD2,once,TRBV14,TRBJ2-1,TGTGCCAGCAGTTACGGGACTAGCCCCTACAATGAGCAGTTCTTC,CASSYGTSPYNEQFF
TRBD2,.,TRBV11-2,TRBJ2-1,TGTGCCAGCAGCTTCCGGGCTAGCGGGGCATACAATGAGCAGTTCTTC,CASSFRASGAYNEQFF
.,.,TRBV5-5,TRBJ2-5,TGTGCCAGCAGCTTGGGACAGACCAGGTACCAAGAGACCCAGTACTTC,CASSLGQTRYQETQYF
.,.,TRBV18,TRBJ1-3,TGTGCCAGCTCACCATTTTGGCAGGACTCTGGAAACACCATATATTTT,CASSPFWQDSGNTIYF
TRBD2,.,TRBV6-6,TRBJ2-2,TGTGCCAGCAGGGTGACTAGCGGGGGCGCCGGGGAGCTGTTTTTT,CASRVTSGGAGELFF
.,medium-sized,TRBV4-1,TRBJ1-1,TGCGCCAGCAGCCAGGGGTTGGGGGGTCTTAACACTGAAGCTTTCTTT,CASSQGLGGLNTEAFF
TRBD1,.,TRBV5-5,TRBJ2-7,TGTGCCAGCAGCTTGGAGGGACAGGGTCGTCTCGAGCAGTACTTC,CASSLEGQGRLEQYF
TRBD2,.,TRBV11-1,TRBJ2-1,TGTGCCAGCAGCCGTAGCGGGGGGAACGATGAGCAGTTCTTC,CASSRSGGNDEQFF
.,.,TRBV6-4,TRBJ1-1,TGTGCCAGCAGTTTACACGACACTGAAGCTTTCTTT,CASSLHDTEAFF
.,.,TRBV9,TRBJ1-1,TGTGCCAGCAGCCTTTATTTTAACACTGAAGCTTTCTTT,CASSLYFNTEAFF
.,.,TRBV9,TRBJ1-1,TGTGCCAGCAGAGCCATGGACAGTAGAAACACTGAAGCTTTCTTT,CASRAMDSRNTEAFF
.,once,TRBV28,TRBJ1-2,TGTGCCAGCAGTTCAGGACAGACTCATTATGGCTACACCTTC,CASSSGQTHYGYTF
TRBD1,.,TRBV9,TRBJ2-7,TGTGCCAGCAGCTCCTTGACAGGGGGGAACGAGCAGTACTTC,CASSSLTGGNEQYF
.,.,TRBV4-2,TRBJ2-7,TGTGCCAGCAGCCAAGCGAGAGCCGCCTACGAGCAGTACTTC,CASSQARAAYEQYF
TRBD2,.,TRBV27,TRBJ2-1,TGTGCCAGCAGTTTAAGACTAGCGGTCTACAATGAGCAGTTCTTC,CASSLRLAVYNEQFF
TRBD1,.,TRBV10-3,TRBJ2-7,TGTGCCATCAGTGAAGGGACAGGGGGGGCCTACGAGCAGTACTTC,CAISEGTGGAYEQYF
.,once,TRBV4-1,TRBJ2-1,TGCGCCAGCAGCCAAGTTGTTAAAAATGAGCAGTTCTTC,CASSQVVKNEQFF
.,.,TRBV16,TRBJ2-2,TGTGCCAGCAGCCAACTCCTCCCGACACAGACCGGGGAGCTGTTTTTT,CASSQLLPTQTGELFF
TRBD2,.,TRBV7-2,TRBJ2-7,TGTGCCAGCAGCGTCTCGGGGGGCTACGAGCAGTACTTC,CASSVSGGYEQYF
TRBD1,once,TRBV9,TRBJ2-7,TGTGCCAGCAGCGCGGGACAGGGCGGGTACGAGCAGTACTTC,CASSAGQGGYEQYF
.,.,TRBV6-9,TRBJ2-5,TGTGCCAGCAGTTATCGGCAAGAGACCCAGTACTTC,CASSYRQETQYF
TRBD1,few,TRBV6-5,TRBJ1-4,TGTGCCAGCAGTCCAGGGACAGGGGGCAAGGAAAAACTGTTTTTT,CASSPGTGGKEKLFF
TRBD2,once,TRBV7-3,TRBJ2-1,TGTGCCAGCAGCTCTAGCGGGGGGGCAAATGAGCAGTTCTTC,CASSSSGGANEQFF
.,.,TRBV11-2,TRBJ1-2,TGTGCCAGCAGCTTAGAGCTCCATCGGGGCTACACCTTC,CASSLELHRGYTF
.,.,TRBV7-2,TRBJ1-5,TGTGCCAGCAGCTTAGAATCGGTCGGGTTCGGAAATCAGCCCCAGCATTTT,CASSLESVGFGNQPQHF
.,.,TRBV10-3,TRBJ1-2,TGTGCCATCGGGGATGGGGGCTCCCCTAACTATGGCTACACCTTC,CAIGDGGSPNYGYTF
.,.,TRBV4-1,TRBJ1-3,TGCGCCAGCAGCCAAGTAACCCGAGCCGGAAACACCATATATTTT,CASSQVTRAGNTIYF
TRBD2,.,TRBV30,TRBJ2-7,TGTGCCTGGAGTCCCGGGACTAGCGGGATTCTGGGGGAGCAGTACTTC,CAWSPGTSGILGEQYF
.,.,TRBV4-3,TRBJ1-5,TGCGCCAGCAGCCAAGAAGAGGGTCAGCCCCAGCATTTT,CASSQEEGQPQHF
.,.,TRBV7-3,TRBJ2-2,TGTGCCAGCAGCCCAAACGGGGTAACCGGGGAGCTGTTTTTT,CASSPNGVTGELFF
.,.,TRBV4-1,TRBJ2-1,TGCGCCAGCAGCCAACCCCCTAGGAACGGGGGAAATGAGCAGTTCTTC,CASSQPPRNGGNEQFF
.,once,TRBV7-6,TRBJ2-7,TGTGCCAGCAGCTCCGCCGGGCAGGGGGGACCCTACGAGCAGTACTTC,CASSSAGQGGPYEQYF